The subject of this entry is one T cell receptor (beta chain). Per the germline V gene, CDR1 is SGHVS and CDR2 is FQNEAQ. The CDR3 is 16 amino acids. The V end lost 0 bases, the J end lost 7 bases, and 16 bases lay between the germline ends. Profiled with immunoSEQ multiplex PCR; TCRdb holds only in-frame clones, not every one. In the table there are 250,000 to 300,000 clones, approximately 91% of which are singletons. This sample is part of a study of blood T cell repertoires in COVID-19. The source material was PBMCs or T cells enriched from blood (not recorded which). This receptor was identified in a woman between 40 and 50 years old with acute COVID-19. The J gene is TRBJ1-5, the V gene TRBV7-8; tentatively, D is TRBD1 (6 bases). The CDR3 region has the DNA TGTGCCAGCAGCTTAGCGCATGGGGGGGGCGGACAGCCCCAGCATTTT. This gives the protein CASSLAHGGGGQPQHF.